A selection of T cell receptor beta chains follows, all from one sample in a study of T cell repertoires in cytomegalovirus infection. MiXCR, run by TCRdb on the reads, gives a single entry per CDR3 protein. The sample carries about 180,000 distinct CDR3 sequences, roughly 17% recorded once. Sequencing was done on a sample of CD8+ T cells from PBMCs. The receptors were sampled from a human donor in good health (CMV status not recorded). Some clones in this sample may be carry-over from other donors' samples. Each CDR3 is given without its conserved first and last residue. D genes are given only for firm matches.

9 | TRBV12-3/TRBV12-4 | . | ASRDNYGYT
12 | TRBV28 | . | ASNPLGRQETQY
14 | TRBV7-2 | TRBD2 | ASSSHGLAGGYEQY
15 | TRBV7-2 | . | ASSLNPGLTNTGELF
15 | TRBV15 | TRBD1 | ATSREWTGIGTDTQY
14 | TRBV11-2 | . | ASSRAESKHTGELF
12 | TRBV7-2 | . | ASSFGRFYNEQF
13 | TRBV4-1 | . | ASSYSETDRNTIY
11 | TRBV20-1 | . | SARVRSTGELF
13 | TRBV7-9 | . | ASSPDRVPYGELF
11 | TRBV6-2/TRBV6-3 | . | ASSYKGSYEQY
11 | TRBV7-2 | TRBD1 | ASSSDRGTEAF
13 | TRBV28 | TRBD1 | ASTMTGGAPGELF
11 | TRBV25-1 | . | ASGTAAYQPQH
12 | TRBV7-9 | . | ASSSRDGNQPQH
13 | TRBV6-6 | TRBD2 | ASSYLSGGINEQF
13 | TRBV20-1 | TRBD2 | SANGGAIDTDTQY
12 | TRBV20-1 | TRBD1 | SARDRGHTGELF
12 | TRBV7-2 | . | ASSRLGSGNTIY
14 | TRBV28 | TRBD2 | ASSFPPGGTQDTQY
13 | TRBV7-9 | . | ASSLDGGVSYGYT
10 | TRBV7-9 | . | ASSLNGGEQY
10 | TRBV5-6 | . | ASGSWGTEAF
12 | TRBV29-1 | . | SVPTGTGANVLT
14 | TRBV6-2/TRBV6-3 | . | ASSYLRTEAAYEQY
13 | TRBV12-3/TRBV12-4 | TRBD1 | ASSSKWGQNYGYT
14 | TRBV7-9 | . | ASRGTAPSNTGELF
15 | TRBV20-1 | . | SARDRSARSYNSPLH
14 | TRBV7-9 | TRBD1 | ASSLVGQGASYEQY
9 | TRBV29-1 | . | SVRQAEGLF
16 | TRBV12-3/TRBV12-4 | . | ASSLAMSRAAGANVLT
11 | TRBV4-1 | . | ASSQELTYEQY
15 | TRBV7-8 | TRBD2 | ASSSPTSGGAGYEQY
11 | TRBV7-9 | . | ASSLEGWTEAF
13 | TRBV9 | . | ASSVHRANTDTQY
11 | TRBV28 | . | ASSFSFGNEQF
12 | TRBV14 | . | ASSVVGSTDTQY
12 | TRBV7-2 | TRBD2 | ASSPAGAEETQY
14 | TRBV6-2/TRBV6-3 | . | ASSYTPGTRISEQY
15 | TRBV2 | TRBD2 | ASSELAEHESYNEQF
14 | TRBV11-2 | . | ASSLGFETHHYEQY
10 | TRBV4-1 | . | ASNLNNSPLH
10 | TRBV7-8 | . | ASSLNLGLIY
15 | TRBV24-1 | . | ATSDPGAHGSYNEQF
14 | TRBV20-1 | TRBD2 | SAIPHSGGPYNEQF
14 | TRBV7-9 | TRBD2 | ASQPPIGGNQKTQY
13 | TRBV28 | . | ASSFELWGAGELF
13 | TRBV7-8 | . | ASSLVSPTPYEQY
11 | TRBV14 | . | ASSQVGETEAF
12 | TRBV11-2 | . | ASSLGGGDYEQY
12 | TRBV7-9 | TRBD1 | ASSWGQDQETQY
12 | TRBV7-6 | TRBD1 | ASSFGQVGDEQF
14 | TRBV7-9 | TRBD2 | ASSRPETSGSETQY
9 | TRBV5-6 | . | ASSLRREQF
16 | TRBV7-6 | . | ASSLISHPMTDTGELF
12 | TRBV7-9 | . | ASSTQTVRETQY
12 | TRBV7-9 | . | ACREGPVNSPLH